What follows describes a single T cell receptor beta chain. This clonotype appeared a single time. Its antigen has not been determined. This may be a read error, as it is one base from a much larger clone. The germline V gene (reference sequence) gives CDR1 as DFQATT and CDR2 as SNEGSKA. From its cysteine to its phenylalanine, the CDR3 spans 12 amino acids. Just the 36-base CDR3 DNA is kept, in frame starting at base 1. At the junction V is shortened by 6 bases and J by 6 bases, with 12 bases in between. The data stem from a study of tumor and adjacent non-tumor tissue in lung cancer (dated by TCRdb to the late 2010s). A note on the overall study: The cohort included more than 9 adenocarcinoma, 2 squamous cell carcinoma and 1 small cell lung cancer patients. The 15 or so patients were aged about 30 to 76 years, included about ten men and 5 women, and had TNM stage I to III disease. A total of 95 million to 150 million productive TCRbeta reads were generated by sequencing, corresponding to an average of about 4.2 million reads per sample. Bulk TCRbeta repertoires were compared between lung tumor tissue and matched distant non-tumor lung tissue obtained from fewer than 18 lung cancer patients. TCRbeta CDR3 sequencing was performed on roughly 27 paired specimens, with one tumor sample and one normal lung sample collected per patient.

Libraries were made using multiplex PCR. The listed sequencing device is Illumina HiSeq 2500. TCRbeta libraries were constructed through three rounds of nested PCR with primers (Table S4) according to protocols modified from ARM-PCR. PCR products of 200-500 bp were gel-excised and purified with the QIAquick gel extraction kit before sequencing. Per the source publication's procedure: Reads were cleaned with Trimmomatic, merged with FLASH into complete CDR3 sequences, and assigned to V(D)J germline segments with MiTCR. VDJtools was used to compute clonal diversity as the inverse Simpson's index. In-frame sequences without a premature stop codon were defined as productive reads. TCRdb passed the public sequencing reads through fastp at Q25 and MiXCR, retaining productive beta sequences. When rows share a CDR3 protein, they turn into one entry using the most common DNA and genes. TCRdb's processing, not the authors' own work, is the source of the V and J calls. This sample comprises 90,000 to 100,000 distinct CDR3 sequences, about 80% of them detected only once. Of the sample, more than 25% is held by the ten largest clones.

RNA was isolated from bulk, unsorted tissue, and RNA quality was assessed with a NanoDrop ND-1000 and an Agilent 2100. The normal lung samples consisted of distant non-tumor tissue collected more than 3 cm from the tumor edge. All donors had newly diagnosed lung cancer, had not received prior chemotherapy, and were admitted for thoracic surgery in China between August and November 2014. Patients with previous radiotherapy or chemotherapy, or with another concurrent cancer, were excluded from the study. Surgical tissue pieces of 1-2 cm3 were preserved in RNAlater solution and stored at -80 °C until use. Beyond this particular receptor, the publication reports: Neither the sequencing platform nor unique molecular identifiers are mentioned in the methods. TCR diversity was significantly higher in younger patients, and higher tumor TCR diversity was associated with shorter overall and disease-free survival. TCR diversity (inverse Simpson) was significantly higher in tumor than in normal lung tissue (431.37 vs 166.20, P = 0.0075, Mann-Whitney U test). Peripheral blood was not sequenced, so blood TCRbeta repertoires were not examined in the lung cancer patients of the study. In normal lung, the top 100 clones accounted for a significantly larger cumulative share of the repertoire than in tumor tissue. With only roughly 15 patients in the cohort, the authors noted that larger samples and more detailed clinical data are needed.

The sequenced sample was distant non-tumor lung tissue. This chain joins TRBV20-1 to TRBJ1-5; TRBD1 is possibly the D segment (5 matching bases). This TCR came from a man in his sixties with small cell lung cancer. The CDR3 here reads CSAGGSIQPQHF. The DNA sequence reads TGCAGTGCCGGGGGATCCATTCAGCCCCAGCATTTT.